A single T cell receptor beta chain is shown here with its context. Its antigen is not identified. The data belong to a study of early T cells in non-severe SARS-CoV-2 infection. On the study more broadly: The input, bulk RNA from unsorted whole blood, was sequenced, and chains were unpaired.

Germline-derived CDR1 and CDR2 are MGHRA and YSYEKL. The CDR3 loop spans 15 amino acids. V gave up 4 bases and J gave up 6 bases; unmatched junction bases: 8. Each cDNA molecule carried a unique molecular identifier. TCRdb processed the 5' RACE reads anew with MiXCR; each CDR3 protein has one entry. This sample has 30,000 to 35,000 distinct CDR3 sequences, with about 5% found just once. Broader study findings: Matching results from VDJdb favored anti-spike CD8 responses, leaving private and CD4 specificities undetected.

The chain employs TRBV4-1 and TRBJ2-2, with 7 bases lining up with TRBD2. Sequenced material: whole blood. The TCR originated in an adult who was a healthcare worker with PCR-confirmed SARS-CoV-2 infection or an uninfected control (not recorded which). For the CDR3, the DNA is TGCGCCAGCAGCCGAACGAGCGGGATCCCCGGGGAGCTGTTTTTT. Protein product: CASSRTSGIPGELFF.